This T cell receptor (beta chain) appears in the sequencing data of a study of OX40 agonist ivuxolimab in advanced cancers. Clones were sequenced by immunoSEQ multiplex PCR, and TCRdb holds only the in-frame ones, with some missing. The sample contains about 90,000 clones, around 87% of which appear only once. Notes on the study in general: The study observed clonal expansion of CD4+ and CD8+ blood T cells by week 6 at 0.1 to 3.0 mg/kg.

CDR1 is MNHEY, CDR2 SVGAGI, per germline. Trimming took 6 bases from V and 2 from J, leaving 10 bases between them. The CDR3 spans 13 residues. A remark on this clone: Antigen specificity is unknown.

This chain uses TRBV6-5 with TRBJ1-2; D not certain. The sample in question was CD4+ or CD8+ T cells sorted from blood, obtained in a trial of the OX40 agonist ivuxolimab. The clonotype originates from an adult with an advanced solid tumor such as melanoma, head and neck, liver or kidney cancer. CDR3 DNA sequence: TGTGCCAGCAGACCGACGGGAAACTATGGCTACACCTTC. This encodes CASRPTGNYGYTF.